This T cell receptor (beta chain) was documented in a study of control samples from healthy donors and cancer patients. The CDR3 totals 14 residues. V trimming: 3 bases; J trimming: 3 bases; junction bases outside the gene matches: 4. The germline gives CDR1 SEHNR, CDR2 FQNEAQ (reference sequence). Method: immunoSEQ multiplex PCR; TCRdb's copy keeps in-frame clones and lacks some. The sample carries more than 95,000 clones, about four fifths recorded once. The chain has TRBV7-9 and TRBJ2-7; 8 nucleotides match TRBD1. The sequenced sample was blood. The receptor's source is a woman between 50 and 59 years old in good health. In DNA, the CDR3 is TGTGCCAGCAGCTTGTCAGGGGGCTTCTACGAGCAGTACTTC. Protein sequence: CASSLSGGFYEQYF.